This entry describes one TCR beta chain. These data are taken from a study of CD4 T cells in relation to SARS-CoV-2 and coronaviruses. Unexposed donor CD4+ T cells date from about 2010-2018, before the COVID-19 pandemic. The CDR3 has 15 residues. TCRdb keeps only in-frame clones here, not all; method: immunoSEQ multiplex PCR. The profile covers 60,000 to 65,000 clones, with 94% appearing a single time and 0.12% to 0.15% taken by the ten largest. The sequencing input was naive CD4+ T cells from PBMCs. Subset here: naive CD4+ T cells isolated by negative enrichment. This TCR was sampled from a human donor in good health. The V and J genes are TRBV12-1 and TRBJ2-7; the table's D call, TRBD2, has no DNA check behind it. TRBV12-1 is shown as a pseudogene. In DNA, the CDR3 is TGTGCCAGCAGCGCAGCTAGCGGGGTAGCCTACGAGCAGTACTTC. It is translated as CASSAASGVAYEQYF.